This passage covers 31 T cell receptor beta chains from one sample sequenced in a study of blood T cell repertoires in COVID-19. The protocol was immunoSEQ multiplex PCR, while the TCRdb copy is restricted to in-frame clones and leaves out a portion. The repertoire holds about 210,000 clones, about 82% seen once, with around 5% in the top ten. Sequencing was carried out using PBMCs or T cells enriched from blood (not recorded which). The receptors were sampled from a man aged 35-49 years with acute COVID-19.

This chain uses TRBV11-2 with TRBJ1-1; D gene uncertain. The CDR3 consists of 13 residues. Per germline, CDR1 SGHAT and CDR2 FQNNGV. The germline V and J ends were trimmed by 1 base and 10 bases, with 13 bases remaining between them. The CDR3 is CASSLGLGSLAFF. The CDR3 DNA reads TGTGCCAGCAGCTTAGGGTTGGGCAGTCTAGCTTTCTTT.

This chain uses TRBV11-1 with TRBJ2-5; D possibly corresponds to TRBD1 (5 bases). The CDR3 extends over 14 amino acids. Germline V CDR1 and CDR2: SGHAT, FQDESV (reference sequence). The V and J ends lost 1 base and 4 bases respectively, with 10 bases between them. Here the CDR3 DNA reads TGTGCCAGCAGCTTAGGTCAGGGAACAGAGACCCAGTACTTC. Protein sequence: CASSLGQGTETQYF.

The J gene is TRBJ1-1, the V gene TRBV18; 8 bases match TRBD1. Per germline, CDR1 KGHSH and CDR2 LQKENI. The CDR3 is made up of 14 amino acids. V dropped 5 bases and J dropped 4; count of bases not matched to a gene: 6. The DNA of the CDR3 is TGTGCCAGCTCAAACGGACAGGGCCCCACTGAAGCTTTCTTT. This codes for CASSNGQGPTEAFF. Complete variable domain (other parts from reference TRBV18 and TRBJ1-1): NAGVMQNPRHLVRRRGQEARLRCSPMKGHSHVYWYRQLPEEGLKFMVYLQKENIIDESGMPKERFSAEFPKEGPSILRIQQVVRGDSAAYFCASSNGQGPTEAFFGQGTRLTVV.

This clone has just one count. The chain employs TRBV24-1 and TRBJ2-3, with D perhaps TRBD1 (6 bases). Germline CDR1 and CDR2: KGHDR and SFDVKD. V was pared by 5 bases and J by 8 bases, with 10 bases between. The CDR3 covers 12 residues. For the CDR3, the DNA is TGTGCCACCAGTGTTGGGGGCTCTACGCAGTATTTT. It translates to CATSVGGSTQYF.

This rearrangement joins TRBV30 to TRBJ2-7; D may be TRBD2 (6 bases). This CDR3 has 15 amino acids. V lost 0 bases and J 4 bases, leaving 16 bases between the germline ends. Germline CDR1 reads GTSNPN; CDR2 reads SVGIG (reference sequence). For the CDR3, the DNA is TGTGCCTGGAGTGTAGTGTCGGGAGCTCCGTACGAGCAGTACTTC. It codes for CAWSVVSGAPYEQYF.

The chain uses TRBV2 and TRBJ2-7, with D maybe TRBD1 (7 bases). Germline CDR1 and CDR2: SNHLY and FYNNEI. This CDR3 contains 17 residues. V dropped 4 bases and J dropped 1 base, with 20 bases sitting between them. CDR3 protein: CASSALGFQGGSYEQYF. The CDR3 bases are TGTGCCAGCAGTGCATTGGGGTTTCAGGGGGGATCCTACGAGCAGTACTTC.

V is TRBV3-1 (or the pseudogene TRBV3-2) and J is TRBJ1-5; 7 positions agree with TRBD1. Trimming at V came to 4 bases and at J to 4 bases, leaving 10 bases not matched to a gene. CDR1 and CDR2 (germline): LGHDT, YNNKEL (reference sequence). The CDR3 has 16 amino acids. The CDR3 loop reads CASSLIPGQSNQPQHF. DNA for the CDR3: TGTGCCAGCAGCCTAATACCGGGACAGTCAAATCAGCCCCAGCATTTT.

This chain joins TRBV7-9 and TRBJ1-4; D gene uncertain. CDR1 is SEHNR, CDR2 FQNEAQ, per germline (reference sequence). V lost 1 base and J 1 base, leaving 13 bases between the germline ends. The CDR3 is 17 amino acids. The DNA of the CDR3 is TGTGCCAGCAGCTTAGGTACGGGGAGCGAAACTAATGAAAAACTGTTTTTT. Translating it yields CASSLGTGSETNEKLFF. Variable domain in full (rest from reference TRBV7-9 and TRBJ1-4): DTGVSQNPRHKITKRGQNVTFRCDPISEHNRLYWYRQTLGQGPEFLTYFQNEAQLEKSRLLSDRFSAERPKGSFSTLEIQRTEQGDSAMYLCASSLGTGSETNEKLFFGSGTQLSVL.

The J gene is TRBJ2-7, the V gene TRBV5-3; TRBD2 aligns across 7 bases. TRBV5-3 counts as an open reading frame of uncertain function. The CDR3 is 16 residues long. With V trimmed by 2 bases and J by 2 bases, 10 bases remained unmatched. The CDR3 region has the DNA TGTGCCAGAAGCTTCAGGAAAACGGGAGGACCCTACGAGCAGTACTTC. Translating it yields CARSFRKTGGPYEQYF.

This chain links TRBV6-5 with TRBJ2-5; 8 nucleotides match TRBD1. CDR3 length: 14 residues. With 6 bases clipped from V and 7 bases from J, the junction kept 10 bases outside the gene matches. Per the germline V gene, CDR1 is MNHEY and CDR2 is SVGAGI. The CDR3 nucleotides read TGTGCCAGCAGCCCAGGGACAGGCGGGACGACCCAGTACTTC. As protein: CASSPGTGGTTQYF.

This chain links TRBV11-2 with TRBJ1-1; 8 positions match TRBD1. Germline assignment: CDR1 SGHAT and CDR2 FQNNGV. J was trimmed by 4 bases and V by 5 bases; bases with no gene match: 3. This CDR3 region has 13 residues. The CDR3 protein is CASSAQGGTEAFF. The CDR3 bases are TGTGCCAGCAGCGCACAGGGGGGCACTGAAGCTTTCTTT.

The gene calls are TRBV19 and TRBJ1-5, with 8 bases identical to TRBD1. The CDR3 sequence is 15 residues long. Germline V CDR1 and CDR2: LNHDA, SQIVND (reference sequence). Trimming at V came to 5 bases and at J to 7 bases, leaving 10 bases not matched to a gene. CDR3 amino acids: CASSFRDRGGQPQHF. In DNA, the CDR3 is TGTGCCAGTAGTTTCCGTGACAGGGGCGGGCAGCCCCAGCATTTT.

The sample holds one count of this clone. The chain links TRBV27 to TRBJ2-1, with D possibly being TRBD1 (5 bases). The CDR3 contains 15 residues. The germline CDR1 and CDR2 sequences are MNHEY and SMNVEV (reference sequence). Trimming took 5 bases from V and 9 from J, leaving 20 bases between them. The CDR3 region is CASSPQASVQGEQFF. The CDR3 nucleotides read TGTGCCAGCAGTCCTCAAGCGTCCGTCCAGGGTGAGCAGTTCTTC.

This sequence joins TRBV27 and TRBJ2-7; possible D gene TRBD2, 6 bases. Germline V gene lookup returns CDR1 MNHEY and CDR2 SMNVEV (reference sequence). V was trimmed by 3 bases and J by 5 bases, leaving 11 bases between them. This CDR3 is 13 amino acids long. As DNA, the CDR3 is TGTGCCAGCAGTTTTACCTGGAGGGACGAGCAGTACTTC. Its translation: CASSFTWRDEQYF.

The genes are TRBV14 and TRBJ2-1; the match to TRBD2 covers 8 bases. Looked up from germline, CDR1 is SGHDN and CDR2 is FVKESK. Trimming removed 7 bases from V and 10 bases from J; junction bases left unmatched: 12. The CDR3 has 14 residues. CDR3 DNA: TGTGCCAGCACCGTGGGAGCGGGAGCTTCCGAGCAGTTCTTC. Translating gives CASTVGAGASEQFF.

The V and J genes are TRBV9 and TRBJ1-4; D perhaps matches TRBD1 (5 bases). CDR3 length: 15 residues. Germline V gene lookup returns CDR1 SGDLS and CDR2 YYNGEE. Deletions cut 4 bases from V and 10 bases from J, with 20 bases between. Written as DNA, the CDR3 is TGTGCCAGCAGCCACGGGAGTCAGGGAGGAGGAAAACTGTTTTTT. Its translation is CASSHGSQGGGKLFF.

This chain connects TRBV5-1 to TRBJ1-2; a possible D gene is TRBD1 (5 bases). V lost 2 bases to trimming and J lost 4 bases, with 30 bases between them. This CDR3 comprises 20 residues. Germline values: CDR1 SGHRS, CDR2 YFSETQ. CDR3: CASSFQGLAGSEIDGYGYTF. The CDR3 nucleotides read TGCGCCAGCAGCTTCCAAGGGCTGGCAGGGTCGGAAATAGATGGCTATGGCTACACCTTC.

CDR3 residues: CASSQEGLGKETQYF. Written as DNA, the CDR3 is TGCGCCAGCAGCCAAGAAGGACTCGGGAAAGAGACCCAGTACTTC. The chain recombines TRBV4-1 with TRBJ2-5; weak D call: TRBD2 (5 bases). Germline-derived CDR1 and CDR2 are MGHRA and YSYEKL. The CDR3 has 15 residues. Between the trimmed V and J ends, which lost 0 bases and 3 bases, there was a span of 11 bases.

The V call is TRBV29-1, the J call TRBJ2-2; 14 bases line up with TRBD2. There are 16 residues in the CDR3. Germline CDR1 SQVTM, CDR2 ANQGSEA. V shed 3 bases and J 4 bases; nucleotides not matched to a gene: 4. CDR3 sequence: CSVEGLAGAVTGELFF. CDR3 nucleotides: TGCAGCGTTGAGGGACTAGCGGGAGCCGTCACCGGGGAGCTGTTTTTT.

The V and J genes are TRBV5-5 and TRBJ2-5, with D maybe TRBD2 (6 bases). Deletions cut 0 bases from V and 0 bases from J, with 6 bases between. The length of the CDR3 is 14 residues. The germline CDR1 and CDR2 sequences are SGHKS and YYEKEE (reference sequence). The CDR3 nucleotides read TGTGCCAGCAGCTTGGGGGACTACCAAGAGACCCAGTACTTC. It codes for CASSLGDYQETQYF.

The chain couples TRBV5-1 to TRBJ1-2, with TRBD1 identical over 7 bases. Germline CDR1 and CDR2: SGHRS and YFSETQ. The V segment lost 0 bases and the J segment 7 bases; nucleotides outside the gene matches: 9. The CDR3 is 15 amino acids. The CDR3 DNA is TGCGCCAGCAGCTTGGCGGTTGGGACAGATAGTGGCTACACCTTC. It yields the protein CASSLAVGTDSGYTF.

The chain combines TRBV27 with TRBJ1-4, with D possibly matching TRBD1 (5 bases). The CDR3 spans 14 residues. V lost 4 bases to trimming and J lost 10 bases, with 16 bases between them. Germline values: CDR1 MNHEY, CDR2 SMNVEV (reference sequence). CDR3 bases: TGTGCCAGCAGTTCGGGGGGGACGAAGGGAAAACTGTTTTTT. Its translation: CASSSGGTKGKLFF.

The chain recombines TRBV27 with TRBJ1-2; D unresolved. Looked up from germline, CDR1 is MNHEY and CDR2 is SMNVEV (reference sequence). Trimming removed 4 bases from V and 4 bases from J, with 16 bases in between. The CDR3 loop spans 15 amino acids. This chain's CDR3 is CASSSREYQGYGYTF. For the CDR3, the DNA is TGTGCCAGCAGTTCCCGGGAGTACCAAGGCTATGGCTACACCTTC.

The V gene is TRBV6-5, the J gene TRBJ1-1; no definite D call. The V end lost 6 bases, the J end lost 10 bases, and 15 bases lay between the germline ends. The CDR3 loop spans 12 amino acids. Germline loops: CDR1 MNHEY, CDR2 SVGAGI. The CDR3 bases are TGTGCCAGCAGACCTGATTCACTGATAGCTTTCTTT. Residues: CASRPDSLIAFF.

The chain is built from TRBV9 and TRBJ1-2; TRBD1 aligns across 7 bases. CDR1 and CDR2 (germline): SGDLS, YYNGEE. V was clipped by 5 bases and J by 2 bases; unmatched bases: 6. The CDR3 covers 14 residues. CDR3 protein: CASRGMTGNYGYTF. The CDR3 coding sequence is TGTGCCAGCAGAGGAATGACAGGGAACTATGGCTACACCTTC.

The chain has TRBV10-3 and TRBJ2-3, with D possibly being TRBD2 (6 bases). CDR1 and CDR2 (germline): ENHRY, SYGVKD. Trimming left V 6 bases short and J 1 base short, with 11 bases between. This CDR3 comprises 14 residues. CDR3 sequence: CAIRLAERTDTQYF. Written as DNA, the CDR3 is TGTGCCATCAGATTAGCGGAGCGCACAGATACGCAGTATTTT.

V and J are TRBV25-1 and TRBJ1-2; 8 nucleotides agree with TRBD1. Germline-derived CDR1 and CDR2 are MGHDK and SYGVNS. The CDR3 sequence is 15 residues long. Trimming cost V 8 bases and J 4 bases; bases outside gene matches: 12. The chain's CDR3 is CASLGQGGVGYGYTF. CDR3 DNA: TGTGCCAGCCTAGGACAGGGAGGGGTCGGCTATGGCTACACCTTC.

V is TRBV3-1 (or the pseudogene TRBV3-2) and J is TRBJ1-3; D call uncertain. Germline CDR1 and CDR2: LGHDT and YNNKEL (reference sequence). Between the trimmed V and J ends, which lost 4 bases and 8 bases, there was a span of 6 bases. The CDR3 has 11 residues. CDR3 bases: TGTGCCAGCAGCCTATCGGACACCATATATTTT. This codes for CASSLSDTIYF.

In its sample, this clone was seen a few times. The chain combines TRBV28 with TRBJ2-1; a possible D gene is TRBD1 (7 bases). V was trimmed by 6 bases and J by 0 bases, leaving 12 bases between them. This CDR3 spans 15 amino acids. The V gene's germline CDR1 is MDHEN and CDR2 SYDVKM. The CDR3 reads CASRRRDSSYNEQFF. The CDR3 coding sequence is TGTGCCAGCAGGCGGCGGGACAGCTCCTACAATGAGCAGTTCTTC.

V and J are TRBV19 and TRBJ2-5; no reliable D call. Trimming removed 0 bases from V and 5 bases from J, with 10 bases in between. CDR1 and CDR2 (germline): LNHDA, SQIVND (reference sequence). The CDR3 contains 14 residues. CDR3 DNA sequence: TGTGCCAGTAGTATAGACGGTAGTTGGGAGACCCAGTACTTC. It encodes CASSIDGSWETQYF.

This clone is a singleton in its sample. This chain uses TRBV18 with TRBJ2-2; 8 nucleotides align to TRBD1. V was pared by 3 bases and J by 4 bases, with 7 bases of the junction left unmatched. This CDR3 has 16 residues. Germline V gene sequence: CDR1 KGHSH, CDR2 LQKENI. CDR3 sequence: CASSPDLRGLTGELFF. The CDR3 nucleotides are TGTGCCAGCTCACCGGACCTCAGGGGGCTCACCGGGGAGCTGTTTTTT.